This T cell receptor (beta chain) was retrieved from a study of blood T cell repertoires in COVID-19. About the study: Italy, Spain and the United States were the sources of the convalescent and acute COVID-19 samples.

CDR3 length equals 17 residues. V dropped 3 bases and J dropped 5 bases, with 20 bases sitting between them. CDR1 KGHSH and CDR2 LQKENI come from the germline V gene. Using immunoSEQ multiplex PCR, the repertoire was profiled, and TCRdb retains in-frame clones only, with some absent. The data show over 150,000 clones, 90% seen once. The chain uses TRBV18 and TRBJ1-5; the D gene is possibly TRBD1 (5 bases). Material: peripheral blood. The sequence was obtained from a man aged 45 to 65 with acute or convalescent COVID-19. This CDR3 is CASSPRPPSREDQPQHF. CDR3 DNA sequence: TGTGCCAGCTCACCCCGTCCGCCTAGCAGGGAGGATCAGCCCCAGCATTTT.